This TCR beta chain derives from a study of T cells in Graves' hyperthyroidism and ophthalmopathy (dated by TCRdb to about 2019). Looking at the study overall: Peripheral blood was collected at initial diagnosis, before any treatment. A discovery cohort of about a hundred patients, 43 with Graves' ophthalmopathy and about 60 with stable Graves' hyperthyroidism, was used to find distinguishing TCR V-J signatures. An independent validation cohort of under 20 hyperthyroidism patients and roughly 16 patients who later progressed to ophthalmopathy tested prospective prediction of ophthalmopathy. For training and testing, the roughly 100 patients in the discovery cohort were randomly divided in a 7:3 ratio. The study also compared thyroid tissue and blood T-cell repertoires from several Graves' hyperthyroidism patients. After blood sampling, hyperthyroidism patients were treated with methimazole at a starting dose of 30 mg daily, and ophthalmopathy patients were treated with high-dose intravenous methylprednisolone. TCR Vbeta CDR3 sequencing of roughly 140 peripheral blood samples (about 45 ophthalmopathy, about 75 hyperthyroidism and approximately 17 progressor patients) is reported in the paper. Overall study results and their limits: A model built on a 13 V-J signature distinguished ophthalmopathy from stable hyperthyroidism, reaching around 87% sensitivity and 81% to 83% specificity in cross-validation and 80%/75% in testing. Sample size was not statistically predetermined, and investigators were not blinded to group allocation. In validation, progression to ophthalmopathy was predicted by the model with around 70% sensitivity and around 76% specificity, a median of approximately 7.1 months before onset. Most expanded thyroid clonotypes (frequency above 0.001) were also found in blood, which suggests that blood repertoires may mirror thyroid immune responses.

V is trimmed back by 5 bases and J by 2 bases, and the junction contains 10 bases that no gene match accounts for. Inclusive of the bounding cysteine and phenylalanine, the CDR3 is 16 residues long. The kept DNA is CDR3 alone, 48 bases in frame from the first base. Taken from the germline V gene, the CDR1 and CDR2 loops are SNHLY and FYNNEI. Details on this clonotype: The antigen it recognizes is unknown. Base qualities are not at hand, and no much larger clone is one base apart.

Moderately to severely active disease, a Clinical Activity Score of at least 3, a NOSPECS grade of at least 4, and a duration under 3 months were present in ophthalmopathy patients. The study excluded patients with uncontrolled infections, other autoimmune diseases, pregnancy or lactation. Diagnoses were established on the basis of clinical symptoms, serum thyroxine and TRAb, thyroid ultrasound, and orbital computed tomography. PBMCs were isolated from 10 ml of fresh peripheral blood by Ficoll-Paque density gradient centrifugation. Trizol reagent was used to extract total RNA, and RNA quality was then checked on an Agilent 2100 Bioanalyzer. Amplification of TCR beta CDR3 regions was carried out from RNA transcripts. The first round of RT-PCR for the TCR CDR3 was performed with the HTBI primer set and the Qiagen OneStep RT-PCR kit. The libraries were constructed in a second round of multiplex PCR and then size-selected and purified. Libraries were sequenced paired-end with 100 bp reads on an Illumina HiSeq2000. In the original analysis: SOAPnuke was used to process the raw data, throwing out any read that contained adapters or uncalled bases, had a mean Phred below 15, or lacked an exact constant-primer or identifier match. High-quality paired reads were merged with COPE v1.2.5, and unique nucleotide sequences were defined as clonotypes. MiTCR v1.1 was used to align clonotypes to the IMGT TRBV, TRBD and TRBJ reference segments. The analysis included only V-J combinations with a frequency above 0.0001, which together covered more than 99% of the repertoires. A TCS score was defined as the ratio between F50 (clonal expansion) and ExV (chaos), using BLOSUM62-based TCRdist between CDR3 peptides within each V-J. Welch's t-statistics and random forest reduced around 550 V-J features to roughly 13, which were used in a naive Bayes classifier (R e1071). TCRdb reprocessing: public reads trimmed at Q25 with fastp, clones called with MiXCR, in-frame beta chains kept. All rows with the same CDR3 protein become a single entry with the most common DNA and genes. TCRdb, not the authors, supplied the V and J calls. The sample yields roughly 640,000 distinct CDR3 sequences; around 15% were counted once. Of the sample, roughly 3% falls within the top ten clones.

This TCR came from a woman between 40 and 50 years old with Graves' ophthalmopathy. The chain is made from TRBV2 and TRBJ2-3, with 7 central nucleotides matching TRBD2. Sample: blood. The DNA sequence follows: TGTGCCAGCAGTTTATGGCAGGGAGGGTACACAGATACGCAGTATTTT. It specifies CASSLWQGGYTDTQYF.